The 8 T cell receptor beta chains below were found in one sample sequenced in a study of prognosis after radiotherapy for stage I lung cancer. Researchers used two-round multiplex PCR to amplify TCR beta CDR3 starting from genomic DNA. Primers (each specific to one TRBV or TRBJ gene) were used in first-round PCR. One entry per CDR3 protein results from TCRdb running MiXCR on the multiplex PCR reads. The repertoire includes some 19,000 distinct CDR3 sequences, 40% to 55% of them detected once, and around a third sits in the top ten. The input for sequencing was PBMCs, taken before or after stereotactic body radiation therapy (not recorded which). These receptors were obtained from a donor over 45 with non-small cell lung cancer.

This clonotype showed up many times. The chain recombines TRBV24-1 with TRBJ2-7, with D possibly being TRBD2 (6 bases). The CDR3 runs to 13 residues. Per the germline V gene, CDR1 is KGHDR and CDR2 is SFDVKD. V lost 3 bases and J 1 base, leaving 6 bases between the germline ends. CDR3 protein: CATSDGGSYEQYF. As DNA, the CDR3 is TGTGCCACCAGTGATGGAGGGTCCTACGAGCAGTACTTC.

This clonotype has only one observation. A much more abundant neighbour one base away suggests this may be a read error. The rearrangement uses TRBV4-1 and TRBJ2-5; D uncertain. CDR3 length equals 15 residues. Germline assignment: CDR1 MGHRA and CDR2 YSYEKL. In DNA, the CDR3 is TGCGCCAGCAGCCAAGACGGCGCAGGCCAAGATACCCAGTACTTC. Protein sequence: CASSQDGAGQDTQYF.

The rearrangement links TRBV11-2 to TRBJ2-5, with D perhaps TRBD1 or TRBD2 (5 bases each). Deletions cut 1 base from V and 2 bases from J, with 14 bases between. From germline, CDR1 is SGHAT and CDR2 FQNNGV. The CDR3 contains 16 residues. The CDR3 protein is CASSLGASWGQETQYF. The CDR3 DNA is TGTGCCAGCAGCTTAGGAGCCAGTTGGGGGCAAGAGACCCAGTACTTC.

This clonotype was found a few times. The chain has TRBV20-1 and TRBJ1-6; D ambiguous. Germline V gives CDR1 DFQATT, CDR2 SNEGSKA (reference sequence). CDR3 length: 21 amino acids. The ends were cut back, 1 base at V and 0 bases at J, with 25 bases in the middle. CDR3 nucleotides: TGCAGTGCTAGAGTTCCGGTACGCTCGTTCGTTGTGAGCTCCTATAATTCACCCCTCCACTTT. Translating it yields CSARVPVRSFVVSSYNSPLHF.

By its share, this clonotype is medium-sized. CDR3 region: CASSLYRITDTQYF. CDR3 DNA sequence: TGTGCCAGCAGTCTATACAGGATCACAGATACGCAGTATTTT. The rearrangement uses TRBV2 and TRBJ2-3, with a weak D call TRBD1 (5 bases). CDR1 SNHLY and CDR2 FYNNEI come from the germline V gene. Trimming stripped 5 bases from V and 2 bases from J, with 11 bases between. The CDR3 spans 14 residues.

To note about this clonotype: At one boundary the junction diverges from the germline segment, which might be a read error. DNA for the CDR3: TGTGTCAGCAGTGAAGCGACAGGCGGTAATTCACCCCTCCACTTT. Its protein is CVSSEATGGNSPLHF. The chain uses TRBV2 and TRBJ1-6; a weak D match, TRBD1 (6 bases). CDR1 is SNHLY and CDR2 is FYNNEI in the germline V gene. This CDR3 has 15 residues. The full variable domain, rest sourced from reference TRBV2 and TRBJ1-6, is EPEVTQTPSHQVTQMGQEVILRCVPISNHLYFYWYRQILGQKVEFLVSFYNNEISEKSEIFDDQFSVERPDGSNFTLKIRSTKLEDSAMYFCVSSEATGGNSPLHFGNGTRLTVT.

Many counts were recorded for this clonotype. The V gene is TRBV7-6, the J gene TRBJ2-1, with 7 bases identical to TRBD1. The CDR3 contains 14 residues. Trimming cost V 5 bases and J 5 bases; bases outside gene matches: 6. In germline, CDR1 is SGHVS, CDR2 FNYEAQ. CDR3 in amino acids: CASSEDRVNNEQFF. Written as DNA, the CDR3 is TGTGCCAGCAGCGAAGACAGGGTCAACAATGAGCAGTTCTTC.

For this clonotype: Likely a read error: the CDR3 ends without its conserved phenylalanine or tryptophan. V is TRBV30 and J is TRBJ1-4; TRBD1 agrees at 9 bases. The tail of the sequence fits TRBJ1-6 better, so the J call may be wrong. This CDR3 comprises 14 residues. Germline values: CDR1 GTSNPN, CDR2 SVGIG (reference sequence). The CDR3 nucleotides read TGTGCCTGGATCCGGGACAGGGTGAATTCACCCCTCCACTCT. Amino acid sequence: CAWIRDRVNSPLHS.